This T cell receptor (beta chain) comes out of a study of T cell clones after liver transplantation. At the level of the study: In this trial, immunosuppression withdrawal was attempted within 2 years of liver transplant. TCRbeta sequencing after a pre-transplant mixed lymphocyte reaction identified graft-donor-reactive clones, later tracked in post-transplant blood. Overall study results and limits: A larger donor-reactive than third-party decline suggested partial antigen-specific deletion.

Details on this clone: As yet, its antigen is unknown.

V was clipped by 2 bases and J by 8 bases, with 13 bases between them. The V gene's germline CDR1 is LNHDA and CDR2 SQIVND (reference sequence). This CDR3 contains 15 residues. The protocol was immunoSEQ multiplex PCR, while the TCRdb copy is restricted to in-frame clones and leaves out a portion. The sample has around 100,000 clones; approximately 79% are singletons. Sequenced material: CD4+ T cells from blood, taken approximately 50 months after liver transplant. The chain has TRBV19 and TRBJ1-6; unclear D gene. The TCR sequence derives from a human patient who received a liver transplant. The graft donor may have given rise to some T cells. The CDR3: CASSILVSEDSPLHF. Written as DNA, the CDR3 is TGTGCCAGTAGTATACTAGTTTCCGAGGATTCACCCCTCCACTTT.